Listed below are T cell receptor beta chains from one sample, sequenced in a study of sequential checkpoint blockade in melanoma. Generated by immunoSEQ multiplex PCR, the TCRdb table keeps only in-frame clones and is missing some. Here the sample spans thousands of clones, 30% to 40% being singletons. This material consisted of tumor tissue (inferred from file names), taken from a patient given nivolumab and ipilimumab in sequence. These receptors were obtained from a human donor with melanoma. CDR3s include the opening cysteine and the closing phenylalanine or tryptophan. A D gene is named only where the DNA matches it firmly. Expanded clones are given a class, and other clones once, few, many or no size at all.

d_gene: TRBD2
j_gene: TRBJ2-3
v_gene: TRBV28
abundance: few
CDR3aa: CASSRLAGGTDTQYF

d_gene: .
j_gene: TRBJ2-1
v_gene: TRBV9
abundance: few
CDR3aa: CASSLSRDEQFF

d_gene: .
j_gene: TRBJ1-2
v_gene: TRBV18
abundance: .
CDR3aa: CASSPDGNYGYTF

d_gene: .
j_gene: TRBJ2-3
v_gene: TRBV6-8
abundance: .
CDR3aa: CASSGRWGALGADTQYF

d_gene: TRBD1
j_gene: TRBJ1-2
v_gene: TRBV11-3
abundance: .
CDR3aa: CASSLKRTGGIYGYTF

d_gene: TRBD1
j_gene: TRBJ2-5
v_gene: TRBV11-3
abundance: medium-sized
CDR3aa: CASSSVDRGWGRTQYF

d_gene: .
j_gene: TRBJ1-1
v_gene: TRBV29-1
abundance: .
CDR3aa: CSVRMGGGGTEAFF

d_gene: TRBD2
j_gene: TRBJ2-2
v_gene: TRBV5-1
abundance: .
CDR3aa: CASSEGLAGGHGELFF

d_gene: .
j_gene: TRBJ1-2
v_gene: TRBV9
abundance: medium-sized
CDR3aa: CASSVGTSGGSGYTF

d_gene: TRBD1
j_gene: TRBJ2-7
v_gene: TRBV6-7
abundance: .
CDR3aa: CASSGQGIPYEQYF

d_gene: .
j_gene: TRBJ1-1
v_gene: TRBV6-8
abundance: .
CDR3aa: CASSYDPAGSAEAFF

d_gene: TRBD2
j_gene: TRBJ2-2
v_gene: TRBV11-3
abundance: medium-sized
CDR3aa: CASSLFTSVSTGELFF

d_gene: .
j_gene: TRBJ2-7
v_gene: TRBV7-2
abundance: .
CDR3aa: CASSLRQNYEQYF

d_gene: TRBD1
j_gene: TRBJ1-2
v_gene: TRBV7-4
abundance: .
CDR3aa: CASSSGTGSSSYGYTF

d_gene: .
j_gene: TRBJ1-4
v_gene: TRBV7-1
abundance: .
CDR3aa: CASSPEAIGKLFF

d_gene: .
j_gene: TRBJ2-4
v_gene: TRBV11-3
abundance: large
CDR3aa: CASSFGTAKNIQYF

d_gene: .
j_gene: TRBJ1-1
v_gene: TRBV9
abundance: .
CDR3aa: CASSAVIVKSNTEAFF

d_gene: TRBD2
j_gene: TRBJ2-1
v_gene: TRBV19
abundance: .
CDR3aa: CASSIGRLAGAYNEQFF

d_gene: TRBD1
j_gene: TRBJ1-3
v_gene: TRBV19
abundance: .
CDR3aa: CASSMTGVGNTIYF

d_gene: .
j_gene: TRBJ2-1
v_gene: TRBV11-3
abundance: .
CDR3aa: CASSLGNAYNEQFF

d_gene: .
j_gene: TRBJ2-1
v_gene: TRBV12-1
abundance: .
CDR3aa: CASSSGTPTDPYNEQFF

d_gene: TRBD1
j_gene: TRBJ2-4
v_gene: TRBV5-1
abundance: .
CDR3aa: CASSLGGTGSSNIQYF

d_gene: TRBD1
j_gene: TRBJ2-1
v_gene: TRBV28
abundance: .
CDR3aa: CASSLTGAYNEQFF

d_gene: TRBD2
j_gene: TRBJ2-7
v_gene: TRBV11-3
abundance: .
CDR3aa: CASSNLAGVYYEQYF

d_gene: .
j_gene: TRBJ1-2
v_gene: TRBV19
abundance: .
CDR3aa: CASSSGARDYGYTF